The entry below describes one T cell receptor (beta chain). This record comes from a study of preoperative IRX-2 immunotherapy in early breast cancer. Clones were sequenced by immunoSEQ multiplex PCR, and TCRdb holds only the in-frame ones, with some missing. Of fewer than 40,000 clones in the sample, 90% to 95% are singletons; the top ten hold under 7.5%. Treatment described: preoperative locoregional IRX-2 cytokine immunotherapy. Germline V gives CDR1 LNHNV, CDR2 YYDKDF (reference sequence). This CDR3 has 14 residues. V lost 0 bases and J 5 bases, leaving 10 bases between the germline ends. The sample here was taken from a patient treated with IRX-2 immunotherapy. The gene calls are TRBV15 and TRBJ1-1, with a weak D call TRBD1 (5 bases). This receptor was taken from a human donor with breast cancer. The CDR3, as DNA: TGTGCCACCAGCAGAGAGTACGGGGGGACTGAAGCTTTCTTT. It yields the protein CATSREYGGTEAFF.